The sequence of this T cell receptor (beta chain) was determined in a study of identical twins. The study, taken as a whole, reports: Among beta out-of-frame sequences, excess sharing between twins appeared weaker.

Regarding this clonotype: Its cognate antigen is unknown.

The CDR3 is 18 amino acids. V lost 5 bases and J 6 bases, leaving 23 bases between the germline ends. The germline V gene has CDR1 SGHAT and CDR2 FQNNGV. TCRdb fed the 5' RACE reads into MiXCR, producing one record per CDR3 protein. The repertoire holds about 220,000 distinct CDR3 sequences, with about 6.7% as singletons. The data were also submitted as part of a second study, on T cells expressing NK-cell markers. That investigation notes: According to the study, TCR beta repertoires originated from sorted CD3+CD56+NKG2C+, CD3+CD56+NKG2C- and CD3+CD56-NKG2C+ T cells. For several donors, these clonotypes were likewise the leading ones in the CD3+CD56-NKG2C+ fraction. The study did not resolve the HCMV specificity of expanded NKG2C+ T cell clones.

Sequenced: CD8+ T cells sorted from blood. This chain connects TRBV11-2 to TRBJ1-6, with a possible D match to TRBD1 (5 bases). This TCR came from a young woman in good health. CDR3 protein: CASSLWISGTDINSPLHF. As DNA, the CDR3 is TGTGCCAGCAGCCTATGGATCTCCGGGACGGATATTAATTCACCCCTCCACTTT.